The T cell receptor beta chain under discussion was sequenced for a study of CD8+ T cells in alopecia areata. Extracted RNA was reverse transcribed into cDNA, the sequencing template. TCRdb keeps only in-frame clones here, not all; method: immunoSEQ multiplex PCR. The data show around 100,000 clones, with about two fifths seen just once and about 1.5% held by the top ten. The germline V gene encodes CDR1 KGHSH and CDR2 LQKENI. The CDR3 loop spans 13 amino acids. Trimming took 7 bases from V and 3 from J, leaving 11 bases between them. This TCR was sampled from a human donor with alopecia areata. The sequenced sample consisted of CD4+ T cells sorted from blood. The chain links TRBV18 to TRBJ2-3; a weak D match, TRBD2 (6 bases). The DNA for the CDR3 is TGTGCCAGCTTCCGCGGGGTTACAGATACGCAGTATTTT. It codes for CASFRGVTDTQYF.